This T cell receptor (beta chain) was identified in a study of cytomegalovirus exposure and HLA in healthy donors (dated by TCRdb to 2016 to 2017). The study in broad terms: An earlier analysis of approximately 590 of the donors reported roughly 270 Gb of sequence data and around 110 million unique TCR beta sequences from roughly 180 million T cells. Class I and class II HLA loci were covered by the typing at four-digit resolution. On average, over 200,000 unique TCR beta nucleotide sequences were sequenced per donor among a few hundred genotyped donors of the cohort, with roughly 19% of those sequences being non-productive. Four to six DR-DQ haplotypes were handled as single units for association and clustering because linkage in the cohort was strong. The genetic ancestry cluster associated with self-reported Caucasian donors included around four fifths of the roughly 390 genotyped donors. A later genetic analysis used genome-wide SNP genotypes for about 65% of the 666 donors, treating that subset as a discovery cohort. The study used immunosequencing to profile the T cell repertoires of about 670 subjects and linked those repertoires to cytomegalovirus serostatus. Every discovery cohort repertoire had been produced on one sequencing platform. In the later analysis, no new phenotypic data were used to find candidate immune exposures; instead, reliance was placed on TCR beta sequences and their occurrence across donors. The aim of the study was to test whether cataloging public T cell receptors could identify signatures of past pathogen exposure. To study patterns of TCR occurrence, a later analysis re-analyzed previously published TCR beta repertoires from 500 to 850 donors and added high-resolution HLA genotyping. Along with the 666-subject first cohort, a separate validation cohort of more than 90 different subjects was used. Donor age, sex, ethnicity and CMV serostatus were collected together with the repertoire data. Typing coverage varied by locus: roughly 620-630 donors for A, B, C, DRB1 and DQB1; some 520 for DQA1; over 600 for DPA1; roughly 450 for DPB1. An earlier analysis of fewer than 700 of the donors applied high-throughput TCR beta sequencing to assess whether each TCR beta V gene segment acted as functional or pseudogenic. An early release covering roughly 640 HLA-typed donors comprised about 290 gigabases of sequencing data and roughly 85 million unique TCR sequences. The study combined high-throughput TCR immunosequencing, statistical association of individual TCRs with disease status, and machine learning to predict cytomegalovirus infection status.

Remarks on this clone: The antigen this receptor binds is unknown.

The cohort comprised 710 or so healthy bone marrow donors. Cohort members were all nominally healthy when sampled, although unrecorded immune exposures were likely present. The donor tested CMV seronegative, placing the donor among the 350 to 400 seronegative members of the cohort. A peripheral blood sample was provided by each donor, and peripheral blood mononuclear cells were used for TCR beta sequencing. Genomic DNA extraction from the blood cell samples was performed with the Qiagen DNeasy Blood Extraction Kit. What the study reported, not specific to this receptor: HLA typing was unavailable for some donors at each locus, so association tests used only the typed subset. The classifier was reported to diagnose cytomegalovirus status with high specificity and sensitivity in both the original cohort and the validation cohort. Most TCR sequences were observed very rarely across donors, whereas some public TCRs were present in many individuals. A later genetic analysis reported fewer N-insertions in productive TCRs among donors in an Asian-associated ancestry cluster than the roughly 700-donor mean. Because counts were too low, 15 to 20 rarely observed V segments, including chromosome 9 orphons, were excluded from the earlier analysis of 587 of the donors. V-gene and J-gene trimming of TCR beta chains was associated with a missense DCLRE1C variant in a later genetic analysis, and the association was replicated in an independent cohort. It was suggested by the authors that the approach could potentially be generalized to other disease states and immunological phenotypes. The 87-base-pair reads could not distinguish some IMGT-functional V segments, including TRBV6-2 and TRBV6-3, so those segments were excluded. A further reported finding was that TCR beta sequences accurately predicted the HLA-A and HLA-B alleles for most subjects in the first cohort. Linkage disequilibrium might explain the correlated functional status among segregating V segments, but an unknown experimental factor could not be excluded. Presence/absence analyses assumed roughly uniform sequencing depth across donors, an assumption that may not hold. According to a later analysis, TCR association rates differed among HLA loci, with DRB1 alleles showing the most associated TCRs and HLA-C alleles showing the fewest. Several of the top co-occurrence clusters appeared to be linked to parvovirus B19, influenza, CMV and Epstein-Barr virus, according to a later analysis. Three of the identified cytomegalovirus-associated TCR beta chains were confirmed in vitro to be specific for cytomegalovirus antigens. Assigning TCR associations to individual alleles was difficult when HLA alleles, especially DR and DQ, strongly co-occurred. For the cohort, immune exposure information was limited to CMV serostatus. In a later analysis, HLA-associated TCR beta chains were found to be more clonally expanded and to have lower generation probabilities than equally common non-associated chains. A later analysis found that most CMV-associated TCR beta chains appeared HLA-restricted, with HLA associations seemingly driven largely by CMV exposure. An earlier analysis of some 590 of the donors showed that most TCR beta V segments appeared in productive rearrangements either about 87% or about 30% of the time, which broadly matched IMGT annotations. The cohort was sequenced for TCR beta chains only, and without alpha or paired-chain data the features that could be detected were limited. A cluster of highly shared sequence variants was judged likely to be a technical artifact of the sequencing pipeline. The study listed over 150 TCR beta chains as associated with cytomegalovirus. At a false discovery rate of 0.05, a later analysis linked some 17,000 TCR beta sequences to specific HLA alleles.

The CDR3 sequence holds 15 residues, the cysteine and phenylalanine included. The only DNA kept is the CDR3, 45 bases in frame from the first base. Reading the germline V gene (reference sequence) gives CDR1 MNHEY and CDR2 SMNVEV. The junction shows trimming of 5 bases on V and 4 bases on J, plus 15 bases between the germline ends. Library preparation was by the immunoSEQ multiplex PCR assay. A mixture of 60 forward primers for TCR Vbeta segments and 13 reverse primers for TCR Jbeta segments was used in the multiplex PCR. Amplification of the CDR3 region of rearranged TCR beta genes was performed with a multiplex PCR assay on genomic DNA. The Illumina HiSeq System was used to sequence the amplified TCR beta libraries as 87-base-pair reads. In the source study's methods: A later analysis tallied roughly 80 million unique TCR beta chains across the approximately 670 repertoires, and approximately 12 million of those chains were shared by two or more donors. Raw reads were error-corrected and collapsed into unique sequences with a nearest-neighbor algorithm that merged closely related sequences to remove PCR and sequencing errors. Alignment of CDR3 sequences to IMGT reference sequences was used to assign V, D and J gene segments. For a sequence to be retained, at least a six-nucleotide match to both a V gene segment and a J gene segment was required. Rearrangements were called productive when the CDR3 lacked stop codons and stayed in frame with V and J; all others were non-productive. Following IMGT convention, CDR3 was defined as the stretch from the second conserved V-encoded cysteine up to the conserved J-encoded phenylalanine. In an earlier analysis of just under 600 of the donors, sequences lacking an unambiguous match to a single V gene segment were excluded. In an earlier analysis of approximately 550 of the donors, V segments were called functional above 56.7% productive rearrangements and were called segregating when the between-donor standard deviation exceeded 5%. A statistical classification framework was built for diagnosing cytomegalovirus status from the catalog of TCR beta chain sequences. In a later analysis, TCR nucleotide sequences were compared against IMGT/GENE-DB human TR gene sequences so that V and J genes could be assigned. In a later analysis, CDR3 sequences and most-parsimonious VDJ recombination scenarios were assigned using the TCRdist pipeline. In a later analysis, each TCR beta chain was defined by its CDR3 amino acid sequence together with its V-gene family, and reads lacking a unique V-gene family were excluded. A later analysis removed roughly 590 highly shared, low-generation-probability nucleotide sequences to deal with suspected cross-contamination and a sequencing artifact. In a later analysis, a clonal expansion index for each public chain was calculated from normalized within-repertoire ranks of inferred template counts. In a later analysis, generation probabilities were computed with a VDJ recombination model fitted to out-of-frame rearrangements, and the resulting probabilities were checked against IGoR. Hypergeometric tests were used in a later analysis to score TCR-TCR, TCR-HLA and TCR-CMV co-occurrence, with a repertoire-size bias correction applied to the TCR pairs. To estimate false discovery rates, a later analysis permuted the HLA or CMV assignments 20 times. In a later analysis, co-occurring TCRs were grouped using DBSCAN, with TCRdist sequence similarity added in when clustering inside HLA-allele-positive subsets. Repertoires with fewer than 30,000 or more than 120,000 public chains, plus five repertoires with anomalous nucleotide sharing, were excluded from co-occurrence clustering. TCRdb obtained this table from immuneACCESS and retained in-frame rearrangements with V and J assigned. These tables miss some clones; where compared with another copy, unresolved V genes account for less than half of the shortfall, and the remainder is unexplained. The V and J calls and the clone size are those of that table, but D and trimming were determined from the DNA. The table held for this sample gives 150,000 or so clones. The ten largest clones capture 1.5% to 2% of the sample.

Recombination joined TRBV27 with TRBJ1-5; TRBD1 is possibly the D segment (6 matching bases). The sequence was collected from a woman between 45 and 65 years old in good health and CMV-seronegative. The sequencing input was PBMCs. The CDR3 amino acid sequence is: CASSPRRTENQPQHF. The DNA reads TGTGCCAGCAGTCCCCGGCGGACAGAGAATCAGCCCCAGCATTTT.